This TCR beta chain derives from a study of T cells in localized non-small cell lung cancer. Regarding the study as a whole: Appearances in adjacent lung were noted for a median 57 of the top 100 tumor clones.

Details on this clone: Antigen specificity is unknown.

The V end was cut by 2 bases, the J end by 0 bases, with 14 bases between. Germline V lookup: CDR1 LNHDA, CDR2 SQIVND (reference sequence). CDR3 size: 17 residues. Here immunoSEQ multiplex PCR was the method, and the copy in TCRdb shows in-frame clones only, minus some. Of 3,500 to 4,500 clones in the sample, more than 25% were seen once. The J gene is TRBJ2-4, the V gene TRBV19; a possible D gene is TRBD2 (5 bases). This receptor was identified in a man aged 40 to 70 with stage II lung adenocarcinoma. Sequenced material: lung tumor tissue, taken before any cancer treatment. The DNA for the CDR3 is TGTGCCAGTAGTATAACCCCCCTAGCAGTAGCCAAAAACATTCAGTACTTC. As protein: CASSITPLAVAKNIQYF.